This record covers a single TCR beta chain. The source of the sample is a study of T cells in Graves' hyperthyroidism and ophthalmopathy. Clinicians diagnosed patients from clinical symptoms, serum thyroxine and TRAb, thyroid ultrasound and orbital computed tomography. Fresh 10 ml peripheral blood yielded PBMCs. Researchers took RNA transcripts and amplified the TCR beta CDR3 regions from them. In the first-round RT-PCR of the TCR CDR3, the HTBI primer set was used. TCRdb re-called the multiplex PCR reads with MiXCR, one entry per CDR3 protein. The table has around 290,000 distinct CDR3 sequences, about a sixth seen once. Trimming pared 5 bases from V and 0 bases from J, leaving 14 bases between. CDR1 is LNHDA and CDR2 is SQIVND in the germline V gene (reference sequence). The CDR3 spans 15 residues.

The clonotype originates from a woman in her sixties or seventies with Graves' ophthalmopathy. The chain combines TRBV19 with TRBJ2-7, with D perhaps TRBD1 (5 bases). What was sequenced was blood. The CDR3 protein is CASSLRGDTSYEQYF. The CDR3 DNA is TGTGCCAGTAGTCTAAGGGGCGATACCTCCTACGAGCAGTACTTC.